This T cell receptor (beta chain) was captured by sequencing in a study of response to subunit inactivated influenza vaccine. The V gene's germline CDR1 is LGHDT and CDR2 YNNKEL (reference sequence). Trimming pared 6 bases from V and 0 bases from J, leaving 14 bases between. This CDR3 is built from 16 residues. TCRdb re-analysed the RT-PCR reads in MiXCR, keeping a single row per CDR3 protein. The top ten clones hold roughly 11% of a sample with approximately 680,000 distinct CDR3 sequences, roughly 14% of them seen once. The chain joins TRBV3-1 to TRBJ1-4; D might be TRBD1 (6 bases). The TCR comes from a middle-aged man who received an inactivated influenza vaccine. Material: PBMCs from blood, obtained 12 days after vaccination. The CDR3 here is CASRRNRAATNEKLFF. As DNA, the CDR3 is TGTGCCAGCAGACGAAACAGGGCTGCAACTAATGAAAAACTGTTTTTT. The full variable domain, its missing parts supplied by reference TRBV3-1 and TRBJ1-4, is DTAVSQTPKYLVTQMGNDKSIKCEQNLGHDTMYWYKQDSKKFLKIMFSYNNKELIINETVPNRFSPKSPDKAHLNLHINSLELGDSAVYFCASRRNRAATNEKLFFGSGTQLSVL.